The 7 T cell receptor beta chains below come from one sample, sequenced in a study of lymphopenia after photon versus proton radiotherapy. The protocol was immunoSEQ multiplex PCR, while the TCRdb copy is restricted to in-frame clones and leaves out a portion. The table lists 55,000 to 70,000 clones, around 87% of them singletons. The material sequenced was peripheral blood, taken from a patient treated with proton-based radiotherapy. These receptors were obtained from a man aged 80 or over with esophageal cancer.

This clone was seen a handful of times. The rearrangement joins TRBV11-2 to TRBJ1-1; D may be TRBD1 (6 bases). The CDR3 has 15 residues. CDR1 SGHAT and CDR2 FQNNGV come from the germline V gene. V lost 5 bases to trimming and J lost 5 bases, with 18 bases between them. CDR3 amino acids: CASSPPWGAGTEAFF. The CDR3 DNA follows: TGTGCCAGCAGCCCCCCTTGGGGGGCAGGGACTGAAGCTTTCTTT. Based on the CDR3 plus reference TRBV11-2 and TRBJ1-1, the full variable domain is EAGVAQSPRYKIIEKRQSVAFWCNPISGHATLYWYQQILGQGPKLLIQFQNNGVVDDSQLPKDRFSAERLKGVDSTLKIQPAKLEDSAVYLCASSPPWGAGTEAFFGQGTRLTVV.

CDR3 in DNA: TGTGCCAGCAGCCCAAGTATCCCAGGGGGCGCACGAGAGACCCAGTACTTC. Translated: CASSPSIPGGARETQYF. The chain recombines TRBV11-2 with TRBJ2-5, with TRBD1 identical over 8 bases. Trimming removed 5 bases from V and 4 bases from J; junction bases left unmatched: 15. Germline lookup yields CDR1 SGHAT and CDR2 FQNNGV. CDR3 length: 17 residues.

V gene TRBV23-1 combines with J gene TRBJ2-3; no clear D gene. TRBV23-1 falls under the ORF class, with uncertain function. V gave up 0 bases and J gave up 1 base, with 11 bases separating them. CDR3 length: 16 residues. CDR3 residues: CASSQSAWAGTDTQYF. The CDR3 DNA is TGCGCCAGCAGTCAATCCGCTTGGGCGGGCACAGATACGCAGTATTTT.

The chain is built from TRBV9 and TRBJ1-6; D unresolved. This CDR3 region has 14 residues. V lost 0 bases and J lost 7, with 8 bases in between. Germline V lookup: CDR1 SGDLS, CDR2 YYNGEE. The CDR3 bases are TGTGCCAGCAGCGTAGGGACGGAGAATTCACCCCTCCACTTT. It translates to CASSVGTENSPLHF.

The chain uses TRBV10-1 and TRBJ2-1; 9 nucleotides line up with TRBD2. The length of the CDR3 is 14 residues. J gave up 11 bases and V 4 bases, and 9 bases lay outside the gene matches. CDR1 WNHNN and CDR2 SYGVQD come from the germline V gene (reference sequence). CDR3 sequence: CASSAVAGAKKQFF. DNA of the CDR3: TGCGCCAGCAGTGCGGTAGCGGGAGCTAAGAAGCAGTTCTTC.

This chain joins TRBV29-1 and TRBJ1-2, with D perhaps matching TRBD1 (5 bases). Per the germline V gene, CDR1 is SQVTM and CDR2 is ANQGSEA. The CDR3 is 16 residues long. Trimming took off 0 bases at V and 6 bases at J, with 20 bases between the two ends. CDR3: CSVEDLEKGIGDGYTF. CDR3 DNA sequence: TGCAGCGTTGAAGATCTGGAAAAGGGAATAGGGGATGGCTACACCTTC.

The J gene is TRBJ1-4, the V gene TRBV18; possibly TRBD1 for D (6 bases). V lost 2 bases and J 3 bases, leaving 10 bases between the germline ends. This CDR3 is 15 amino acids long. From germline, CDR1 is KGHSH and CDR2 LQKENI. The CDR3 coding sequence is TGTGCCAGCTCACCAATGAGGGGGGCTAATGAAAAACTGTTTTTT. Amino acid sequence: CASSPMRGANEKLFF.